This note documents a single TCR beta chain sequence. The target antigen is unknown. The data derive from a study of cytomegalovirus exposure and HLA in healthy donors. Whole-study findings and limits: V- and J-gene trimming of TCR beta was linked (in a later analysis) to a missense DCLRE1C variant. The study flagged some 180 TCR beta chains as cytomegalovirus-associated. Despite most TCR sequences being rare, some public TCRs occurred in many donors.

The length of the CDR3 is 13 residues. Germline V gene data show CDR1 as SEHNR and CDR2 as FQNEAQ (reference sequence). V was shortened by 5 bases and J by 6 bases, with 11 bases between the two germline ends. PCR used 60 Vbeta primers and 13 Jbeta primers. Assay used: immunoSEQ multiplex PCR; TCRdb lists only in-frame clones, some missing. The sample records approximately 210,000 clones, 82% being singletons. The clonotype comes from a man aged 35 to 55 in good health and CMV-seropositive. Sequenced input: PBMCs. This sequence joins TRBV7-9 and TRBJ2-1; tentative D call: TRBD2 (6 bases). CDR3 sequence: CASSRDWSNEQFF. CDR3 nucleotides: TGTGCCAGCAGCCGGGACTGGAGCAATGAGCAGTTCTTC.